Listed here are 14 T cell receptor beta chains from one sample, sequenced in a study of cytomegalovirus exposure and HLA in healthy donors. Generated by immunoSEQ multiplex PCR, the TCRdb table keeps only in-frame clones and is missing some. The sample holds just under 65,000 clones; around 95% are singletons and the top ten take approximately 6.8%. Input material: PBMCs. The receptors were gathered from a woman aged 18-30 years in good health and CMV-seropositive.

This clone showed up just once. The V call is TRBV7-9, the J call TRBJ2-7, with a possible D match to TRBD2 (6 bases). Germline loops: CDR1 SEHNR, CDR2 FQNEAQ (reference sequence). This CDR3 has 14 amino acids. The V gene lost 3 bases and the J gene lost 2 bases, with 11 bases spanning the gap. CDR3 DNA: TGTGCCAGCAGCTTTTGGGGAGGAGCCTACGAGCAGTACTTC. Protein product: CASSFWGGAYEQYF.

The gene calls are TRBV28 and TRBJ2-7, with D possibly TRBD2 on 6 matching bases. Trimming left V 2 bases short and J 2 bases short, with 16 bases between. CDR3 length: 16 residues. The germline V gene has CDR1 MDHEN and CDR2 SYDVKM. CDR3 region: CASSLPSEGFTYEQYF. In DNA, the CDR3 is TGTGCCAGCAGTTTACCTTCGGAGGGGTTTACCTACGAGCAGTACTTC.

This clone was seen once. For the CDR3, the DNA is TGTGCCTGGGTCTCTGGCAGGGCTGGAAACACCATATATTTT. It specifies CAWVSGRAGNTIYF. The chain has TRBV30 and TRBJ1-3; TRBD1 is a possible D gene (5 bases). Trimming took off 5 bases at V and 2 bases at J, with 13 bases between the two ends. The CDR3 extends over 14 amino acids. Germline CDR1 and CDR2: GTSNPN and SVGIG (reference sequence).

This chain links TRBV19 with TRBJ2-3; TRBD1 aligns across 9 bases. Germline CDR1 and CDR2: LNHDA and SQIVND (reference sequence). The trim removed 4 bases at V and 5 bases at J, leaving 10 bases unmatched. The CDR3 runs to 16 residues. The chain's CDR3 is CASSRHFTGGKDTQYF. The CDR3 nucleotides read TGTGCCAGTAGTAGACACTTTACAGGGGGCAAAGATACGCAGTATTTT.

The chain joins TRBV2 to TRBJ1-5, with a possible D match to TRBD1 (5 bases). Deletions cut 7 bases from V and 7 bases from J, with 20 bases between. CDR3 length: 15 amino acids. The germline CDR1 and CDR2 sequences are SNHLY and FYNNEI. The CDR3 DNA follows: TGTGCCAGCACGCGCGAAGCGGGGGTTTTCCAGCCCCAGCATTTT. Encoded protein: CASTREAGVFQPQHF.

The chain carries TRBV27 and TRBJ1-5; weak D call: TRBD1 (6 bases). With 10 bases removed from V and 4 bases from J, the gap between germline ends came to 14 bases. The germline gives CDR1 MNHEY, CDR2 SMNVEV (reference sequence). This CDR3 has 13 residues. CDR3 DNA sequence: TGTGCCACAGCGGCCACAGGGAATCAGCCCCAGCATTTT. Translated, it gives CATAATGNQPQHF.

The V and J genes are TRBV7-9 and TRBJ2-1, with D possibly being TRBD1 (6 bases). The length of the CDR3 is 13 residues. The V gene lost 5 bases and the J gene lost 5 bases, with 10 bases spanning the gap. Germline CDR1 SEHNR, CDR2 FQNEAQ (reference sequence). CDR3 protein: CASSQGQNNEQFF. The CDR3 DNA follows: TGTGCCAGCAGCCAGGGGCAGAACAATGAGCAGTTCTTC.

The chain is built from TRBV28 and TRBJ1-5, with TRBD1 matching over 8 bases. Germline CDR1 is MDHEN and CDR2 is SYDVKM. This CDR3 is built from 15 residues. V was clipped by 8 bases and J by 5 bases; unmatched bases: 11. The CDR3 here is CASDREQGGDQPQHF. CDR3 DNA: TGTGCCAGCGATAGAGAACAGGGGGGGGATCAGCCCCAGCATTTT.

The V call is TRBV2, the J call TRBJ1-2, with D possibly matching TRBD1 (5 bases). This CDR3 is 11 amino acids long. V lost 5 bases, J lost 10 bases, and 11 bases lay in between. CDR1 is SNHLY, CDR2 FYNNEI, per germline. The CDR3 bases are TGTGCCAGCAGTCCTACAGGTGACTACACCTTC. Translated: CASSPTGDYTF.

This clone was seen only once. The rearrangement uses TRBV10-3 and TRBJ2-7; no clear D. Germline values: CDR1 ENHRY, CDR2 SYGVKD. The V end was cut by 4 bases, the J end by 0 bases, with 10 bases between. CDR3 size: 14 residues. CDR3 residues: CAISVGGSSYEQYF. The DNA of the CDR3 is TGTGCCATCAGTGTAGGCGGTAGCTCCTACGAGCAGTACTTC.

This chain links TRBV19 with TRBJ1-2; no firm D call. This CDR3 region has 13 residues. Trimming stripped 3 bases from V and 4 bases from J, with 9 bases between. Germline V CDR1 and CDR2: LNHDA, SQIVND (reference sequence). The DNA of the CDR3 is TGTGCCAGTAGTATCCCGCTTAGCTATGGCTACACCTTC. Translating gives CASSIPLSYGYTF. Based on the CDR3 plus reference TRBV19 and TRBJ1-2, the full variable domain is DGGITQSPKYLFRKEGQNVTLSCEQNLNHDAMYWYRQDPGQGLRLIYYSQIVNDFQKGDIAEGYSVSREKKESFPLTVTSAQKNPTAFYLCASSIPLSYGYTFGSGTRLTVV.

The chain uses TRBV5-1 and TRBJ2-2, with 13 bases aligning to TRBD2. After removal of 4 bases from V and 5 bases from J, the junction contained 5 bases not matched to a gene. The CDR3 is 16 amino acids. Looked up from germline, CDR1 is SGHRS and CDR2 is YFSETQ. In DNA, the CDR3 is TGCGCCAGCAGCCCGCTGACTAGCGGGAGGACCGGGGAGCTGTTTTTT. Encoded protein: CASSPLTSGRTGELFF. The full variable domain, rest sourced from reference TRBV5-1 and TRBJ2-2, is KAGVTQTPRYLIKTRGQQVTLSCSPISGHRSVSWYQQTPGQGLQFLFEYFSETQRNKGNFPGRFSGRQFSNSRSEMNVSTLELGDSALYLCASSPLTSGRTGELFFGEGSRLTVL.

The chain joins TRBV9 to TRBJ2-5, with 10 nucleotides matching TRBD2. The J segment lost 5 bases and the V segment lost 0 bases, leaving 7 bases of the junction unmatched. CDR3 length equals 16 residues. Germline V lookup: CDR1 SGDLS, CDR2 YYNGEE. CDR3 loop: CASSVGLAGARETQYF. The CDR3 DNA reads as TGTGCCAGCAGCGTAGGTCTAGCGGGGGCGCGGGAGACCCAGTACTTC.

This CDR3 reads CASSLGPQGTGELFF. CDR3 sequence (DNA): TGCGCCAGCAGCTTGGGACCACAGGGCACCGGGGAGCTGTTTTTT. V and J are TRBV5-1 and TRBJ2-2; TRBD1 might be the D (6 bases). The V end was cut by 0 bases, the J end by 4 bases, with 10 bases between. CDR1 and CDR2 from the germline V gene are SGHRS and YFSETQ. The length of the CDR3 is 15 residues.